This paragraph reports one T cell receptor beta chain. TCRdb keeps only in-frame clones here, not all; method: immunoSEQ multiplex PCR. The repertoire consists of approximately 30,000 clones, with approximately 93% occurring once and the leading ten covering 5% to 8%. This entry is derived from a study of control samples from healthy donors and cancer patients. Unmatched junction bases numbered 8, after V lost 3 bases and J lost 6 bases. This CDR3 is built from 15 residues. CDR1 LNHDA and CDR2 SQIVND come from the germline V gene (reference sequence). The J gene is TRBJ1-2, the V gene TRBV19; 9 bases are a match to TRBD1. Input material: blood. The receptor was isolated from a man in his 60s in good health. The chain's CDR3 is CASSILTDRGDGYTF. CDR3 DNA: TGTGCCAGTAGTATCCTCACGGACAGGGGAGATGGCTACACCTTC.